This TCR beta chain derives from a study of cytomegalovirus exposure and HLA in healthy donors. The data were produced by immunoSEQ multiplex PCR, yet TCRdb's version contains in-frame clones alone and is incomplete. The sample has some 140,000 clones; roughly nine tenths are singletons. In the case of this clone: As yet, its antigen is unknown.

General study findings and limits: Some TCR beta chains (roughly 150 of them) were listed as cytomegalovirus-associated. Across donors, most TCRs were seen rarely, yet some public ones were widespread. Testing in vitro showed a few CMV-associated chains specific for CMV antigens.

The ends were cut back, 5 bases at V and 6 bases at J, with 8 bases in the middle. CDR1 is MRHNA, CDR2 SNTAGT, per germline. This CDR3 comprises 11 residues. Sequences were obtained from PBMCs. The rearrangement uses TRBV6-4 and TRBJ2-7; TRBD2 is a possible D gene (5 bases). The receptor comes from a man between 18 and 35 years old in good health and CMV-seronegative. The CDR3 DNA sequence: TGTGCCAGCAGTTATCGGGGCGAGCAGTACTTC. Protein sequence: CASSYRGEQYF.